The 8 T cell receptor beta chains given below trace back to one sample, sequenced in a study of cytomegalovirus exposure and HLA in healthy donors. It was with 60 Vbeta and 13 Jbeta primers that the PCR ran. Profiled with immunoSEQ multiplex PCR; TCRdb holds only in-frame clones, not every one. The sample lists some 69,000 clones, 65% to 70% occurring once. The sequenced sample was PBMCs. The receptors derive from a male donor in good health and CMV-seropositive.

The chain is built from TRBV6-1 and TRBJ2-1, with D uncertain. V was shortened by 2 bases and J by 9 bases, with 17 bases between the two germline ends. CDR1 is MNHNS and CDR2 is SASEGT in the germline V gene. The CDR3 is made up of 15 amino acids. CDR3 loop: CASSERQVRSIEQFF. As DNA, the CDR3 is TGTGCCAGCAGTGAAAGGCAGGTACGCTCGATTGAGCAGTTCTTC.

This clone has only one observation. This chain joins TRBV5-5 and TRBJ2-1, with TRBD1 identical over 9 bases. The CDR3 spans 16 residues. Germline V gives CDR1 SGHKS, CDR2 YYEKEE (reference sequence). Losses at the gene ends were 3 bases for V and 0 bases for J; bases not matched to a gene: 4. CDR3 amino acids: CASSSGTGSSYNEQFF. The CDR3 DNA is TGTGCCAGCAGCTCTGGGACAGGGAGCTCCTACAATGAGCAGTTCTTC. Supplemented by reference TRBV5-5 and TRBJ2-1, the full variable domain reads DAGVTQSPTHLIKTRGQQVTLRCSPISGHKSVSWYQQVLGQGPQFIFQYYEKEERGRGNFPDRFSARQFPNYSSELNVNALLLGDSALYLCASSSGTGSSYNEQFFGPGTRLTVL.

J is TRBJ2-7 and V is TRBV7-9; the D gene is possibly TRBD2 (7 bases). The CDR3 spans 14 residues. Between the trimmed V and J ends, which lost 6 bases and 6 bases, there was a span of 18 bases. Germline values: CDR1 SEHNR, CDR2 FQNEAQ (reference sequence). The CDR3 bases are TGTGCCAGCAGTCCTCCTTGGGGGGGGCTCGAGCAGTACTTC. It is translated as CASSPPWGGLEQYF.

This sequence joins TRBV15 and TRBJ2-3; TRBD1 agrees at 7 bases. Germline CDR1 and CDR2: LNHNV and YYDKDF (reference sequence). This CDR3 has 13 amino acids. The V segment lost 2 bases and the J segment 5 bases; nucleotides outside the gene matches: 1. The CDR3 protein is CATSRRQGDTQYF. In DNA form, the CDR3 reads TGTGCCACCAGCAGAAGACAGGGAGATACGCAGTATTTT.

V and J are TRBV29-1 and TRBJ1-1; D ambiguous. V lost 7 bases and J lost 1, with 7 bases in between. CDR1 and CDR2 from the germline V gene are SQVTM and ANQGSEA. The CDR3 is made up of 11 amino acids. CDR3 coding DNA: TGCAGCGGAACAGAGAACACTGAAGCTTTCTTT. It specifies CSGTENTEAFF.

On this clone: The germline gene is not matched at one end of the junction; a read error may be the cause. The V gene is TRBV5-4, the J gene TRBJ1-6; D is possibly TRBD1 (5 bases). CDR3 length equals 15 residues. Germline CDR1 SGHNT, CDR2 YYREEE (reference sequence). CDR3: CASSLAGTYTSPLHF. The CDR3 DNA reads TGTGCCAGCAGCTTAGCCGGGACTTATACTTCACCCCTCCACTTT. The full variable domain, completed using reference TRBV5-4 and TRBJ1-6, is ETGVTQSPTHLIKTRGQQVTLRCSSQSGHNTVSWYQQALGQGPQFIFQYYREEENGRGNFPPRFSGLQFPNYSSELNVNALELDDSALYLCASSLAGTYTSPLHFGNGTRLTVT.

This clone was found a few times. J is TRBJ2-1 and V is TRBV11-2; a weak D match, TRBD2 (6 bases). The V gene lost 3 bases and the J gene lost 10 bases, with 13 bases spanning the gap. Germline V gives CDR1 SGHAT, CDR2 FQNNGV. This CDR3 is built from 13 residues. The CDR3 is CASSLNSGSEQFF. The CDR3 DNA reads TGTGCCAGCAGCTTGAATAGCGGTTCAGAGCAGTTCTTC.

This clone has only a few counts. The genes are TRBV19 and TRBJ2-5; TRBD2 aligns across 11 bases. Trimming cost V 5 bases and J 1 base; bases outside gene matches: 9. The germline V gene has CDR1 LNHDA and CDR2 SQIVND (reference sequence). The CDR3 sequence is 17 residues long. CDR3 loop: CASSSRLSGRAQETQYF. CDR3 coding DNA: TGTGCCAGTAGTTCGCGCCTTAGCGGGAGGGCCCAAGAGACCCAGTACTTC. Full variable domain (rest looked up from reference TRBV19 and TRBJ2-5): DGGITQSPKYLFRKEGQNVTLSCEQNLNHDAMYWYRQDPGQGLRLIYYSQIVNDFQKGDIAEGYSVSREKKESFPLTVTSAQKNPTAFYLCASSSRLSGRAQETQYFGPGTRLLVL.